This T cell receptor (beta chain) was identified during a study of vaccination and CD4 T cells after COVID-19. In this sample, this clonotype turned up a few times. Its antigen is unknown. CDR3 length: 13 amino acids. CDR1 is SNHLY, CDR2 FYNNEI, per germline. V lost 8 bases, J lost 2 bases, and 13 bases lay in between. Noted treatment: approximately 9-day PBMC culture with coronavirus spike peptide pools or control peptides (ViraFEST assay). Oncomine TCR Beta short-read sequencing was applied to DNA from cultured CD4+ T cells. TCRdb processed the PCR reads anew with MiXCR; each CDR3 protein has one entry. This sample yields approximately 14,000 distinct CDR3 sequences, of which roughly 52% are seen a single time; about 7.8% belongs to the top ten.

The sequenced sample consisted of CD4+ T cells from blood, cultured in vitro. This TCR was sampled from a human donor who had recovered from COVID-19. The V call is TRBV2, the J call TRBJ2-7; perhaps TRBD2 as D (5 bases). This CDR3 is CASEGDSPYEQYF. As DNA, the CDR3 is TGTGCCAGCGAGGGAGACTCCCCCTACGAGCAGTACTTC.